This TCR beta chain originates from a study of Ad26.COV2.S vaccination and SARS-CoV-2 variants. On the study more broadly: The Ad26.COV2.S arm of the COV1001 trial was where the donor was placed. Study-wide results and limits: With respect to non-spike TCR breadth, vaccine and placebo recipients were similar.

Stated treatment: 19 received Ad26.COV2.S at low or high dose, single or two shots; about five received placebo; per-sample allocation not given. Sampling happened 63 days after the first vaccine or placebo injection. This Boston cohort included adults aged 18-55 years. TCRdb's table, derived via immunoSEQ multiplex PCR, lists solely in-frame clones and lacks some. The profile covers about 460,000 clones, with around 89% appearing a single time and approximately 1.7% taken by the ten largest. Notes on this clone: Its antigen remains unidentified.

The germline V gene encodes CDR1 MNHNY and CDR2 SVGAGI (reference sequence). The CDR3 extends over 13 amino acids. Trimming removed 0 bases at V and 7 bases at J, with 6 bases between. This sequence joins TRBV6-6 and TRBJ1-4; no reliable D call. The sample consisted of peripheral blood, taken in a trial of Ad26.COV2.S vaccine versus placebo. The source of this sequence is a person aged 18 to 65 who received the Ad26.COV2.S COVID-19 vaccine or a placebo. CDR3 amino acids: CASSYSKGEKLFF. CDR3 nucleotide sequence: TGTGCCAGCAGTTACTCGAAGGGTGAAAAACTGTTTTTT.